What follows are 8 T cell receptor beta chains derived from one specimen sequenced in a study of spatial heterogeneity in lung cancer. Antigens for these TCRs are unknown. Each CDR3 protein is one row after TCRdb ran MiXCR on the 5' RACE reads. The table records fewer than 20,000 distinct CDR3 sequences, roughly 7% of them present only once. Notes on the study in general: Mutation counts in tumors were tracked by counts of expanded intratumoral alpha and beta TCRs.

Time point noted: sample taken at primary tumor resection. The sample consisted of lung tumor tissue, taken at surgery. The receptors stem from a female donor with early-stage non-small cell lung cancer.

This clonotype was seen only a few times. The chain is built from TRBV6-5 and TRBJ2-3; no definite D call. Trimming took off 3 bases at V and 6 bases at J, with 16 bases between the two ends. The CDR3 runs to 15 residues. Germline CDR1 is MNHEY and CDR2 is SVGAGI. This CDR3 reads CASSYGSLRADTQYF. The CDR3 coding sequence is TGTGCCAGCAGTTATGGGTCTCTTCGGGCGGATACGCAGTATTTT.

This clonotype was seen many times. The gene calls are TRBV5-4 and TRBJ1-2, with D perhaps TRBD1 (5 bases). This CDR3 region has 13 residues. V was shortened by 6 bases and J by 8 bases, with 17 bases between the two germline ends. The germline CDR1 and CDR2 sequences are SGHNT and YYREEE (reference sequence). CDR3 in DNA: TGTGCCAGCACCACCCCCCGGGGCGGCGGCTACACCTTC. Translating gives CASTTPRGGGYTF.

This clonotype was seen repeatedly, ten times or more. The rearrangement uses TRBV12-3 or TRBV12-4 and TRBJ2-1; 9 bases align to TRBD2. The CDR3 spans 15 residues. The ends lost 5 bases at V and 4 bases at J; junction bases unmatched: 6. CDR3: CASSPFAGGYNEQFF. CDR3 DNA: TGTGCCAGCAGTCCTTTCGCGGGGGGGTACAATGAGCAGTTCTTC.

This clonotype was counted many times. V is TRBV7-3 and J is TRBJ2-5; D is undetermined. V was shortened by 1 base and J by 1 base, with 4 bases between the two germline ends. This CDR3 has 13 residues. The germline gives CDR1 SGHTA, CDR2 FQGTGA. CDR3 region: CASSLNSQETQYF. CDR3 DNA: TGTGCCAGCAGCTTAAACTCCCAAGAGACCCAGTACTTC.

This clonotype was picked up many times. The chain recombines TRBV20-1 with TRBJ1-6; 7 nucleotides align to TRBD1. This CDR3 region has 14 residues. The germline V gene has CDR1 DFQATT and CDR2 SNEGSKA (reference sequence). J lost 10 bases, V lost 0 bases, and 6 bases had no gene match. CDR3 residues: CSARENRGDSPLHF. The CDR3 nucleotides are TGCAGTGCTAGAGAGAACAGGGGTGACTCACCCCTCCACTTT.

Only a few counts were recorded for this clonotype. The gene calls are TRBV5-1 and TRBJ1-6; D gene unclear. Germline V gives CDR1 SGHRS, CDR2 YFSETQ. Trimming pared 0 bases from V and 4 bases from J, leaving 11 bases between. The CDR3 has 16 residues. The CDR3 loop reads CASSLDVGSYNSPLHF. The CDR3 DNA sequence: TGCGCCAGCAGCTTGGATGTAGGGTCTTATAATTCACCCCTCCACTTT.

This clonotype has at least ten counts. The genes are TRBV20-1 and TRBJ2-5, with no clear D. This CDR3 has 12 amino acids. V was trimmed by 5 bases and J by 1 base, leaving 8 bases between them. From germline, CDR1 is DFQATT and CDR2 SNEGSKA (reference sequence). CDR3 DNA sequence: TGCAGTGCTTCGGACCTCCAAGAGACCCAGTACTTC. This encodes CSASDLQETQYF.

CDR3 in amino acids: CSVEDRQGWENQETQYF. Here the CDR3 DNA reads TGCAGCGTTGAAGATCGACAGGGTTGGGAGAACCAAGAGACCCAGTACTTC. The V gene is TRBV29-1, the J gene TRBJ2-5, with TRBD1 matching over 7 bases. Germline loops: CDR1 SQVTM, CDR2 ANQGSEA. Trimming removed 0 bases from V and 0 bases from J; junction bases left unmatched: 10. This CDR3 contains 17 residues.